This T cell receptor (beta chain) came from a study of blood T cell repertoires in COVID-19. Study summary: Sites in the United States, Italy and Spain provided acute and convalescent COVID-19 samples. Nucleic acid was either cDNA or gDNA, and it came from T cells, B-cell-depleted T cells, or PBMCs.

Trimming took 4 bases from V and 4 from J, leaving 13 bases between them. Germline V gene sequence: CDR1 LGHNA, CDR2 YSLEER. The CDR3 runs to 14 residues. Original handling: For nucleated cells, counts were estimated from reference gene primer amplification. Profiled with immunoSEQ multiplex PCR; TCRdb holds only in-frame clones, not every one. That table supplies the V and J calls and clone size; D and trimming were determined from the DNA. Of around 70,000 clones listed, around 86% are singletons. Sequencing input: peripheral blood. The clonotype comes from a woman of 80 years or more with active or convalescent COVID-19. This chain links TRBV4-3 with TRBJ1-1; D ambiguous. The CDR3 DNA follows: TGCGCCAGCAGCCGAGCGGGTGGGTTCACTGAAGCTTTCTTT. The encoded protein is CASSRAGGFTEAFF.